The clone carrying this T cell receptor beta chain was seen more than once but under ten times. TCRdb re-derived calls from the 5' RACE reads in MiXCR, one entry per CDR3 protein. The repertoire includes under 150,000 distinct CDR3 sequences, 10% to 12% of them detected once, and 20% to 25% sits in the top ten. The time point denotes: blood at routine non-recurrence follow-up after resection. Whole RNA, which was extracted from tumor, nontumor lung tissue or frozen PBMC, was sequenced without any cell sorting. The sample is drawn from a study of spatial heterogeneity in lung cancer. For the study at large: The study sequenced follow-up PBMC samples when they were available, at a median of approximately two years after resection.

The V gene lost 2 bases and the J gene lost 5 bases, with 13 bases spanning the gap. The germline V gene encodes CDR1 MDHEN and CDR2 SYDVKM. This CDR3 is 14 amino acids long. The receptor's source is a female donor with early-stage non-small cell lung cancer. The sample consisted of PBMCs, taken at follow-up. The gene calls are TRBV28 and TRBJ2-7; D is perhaps TRBD1 (5 bases). CDR3 sequence reads: CASSLVGRADEQYF. The CDR3 nucleotides are TGTGCCAGCAGTTTAGTGGGCAGGGCTGACGAGCAGTACTTC.